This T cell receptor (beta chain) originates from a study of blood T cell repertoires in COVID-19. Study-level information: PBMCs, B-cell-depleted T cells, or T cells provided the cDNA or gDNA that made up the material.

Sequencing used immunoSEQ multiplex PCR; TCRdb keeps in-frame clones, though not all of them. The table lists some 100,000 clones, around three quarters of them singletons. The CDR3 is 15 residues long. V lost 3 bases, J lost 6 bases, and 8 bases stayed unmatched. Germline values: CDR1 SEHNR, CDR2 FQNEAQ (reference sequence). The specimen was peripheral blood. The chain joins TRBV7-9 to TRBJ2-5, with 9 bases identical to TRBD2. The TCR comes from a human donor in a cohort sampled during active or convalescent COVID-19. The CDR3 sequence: CASSLGGGAAKTQYF. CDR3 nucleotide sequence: TGTGCCAGCAGCTTGGGCGGGGGGGCCGCGAAGACCCAGTACTTC.